A selection of T cell receptor delta chains follows, all from one sample in a study of gamma-delta chains in newborns, infants, children. TCRdb re-called the reads through CATT. The sample holds about 15,000 delta-chain clones; roughly 7.3% are singletons and the top ten take around 20%. Sequenced: blood. The receptors come from a child who was a newborn, infant or young child, either healthy, febrile or measles-vaccinated (not recorded which). CDR3s include the opening cysteine and the closing phenylalanine or tryptophan. The D gene is left open where the match is weak. Not all rows give a size; the values are once, few, many and, for expanded clones, a class.

TRDD3 few TRDJ3 TRDV2 TGTGCCTGTGACACCGTGGGGGATCGGGACACCCGACAGATGTTTTTC CACDTVGDRDTRQMFF
NA NA TRDJ1 TRDV3 TGTGCCTTTCCGGGGGACACCGATAACCTCATCTTT CAFPGDTDNLIF
TRDD3 NA TRDJ3 TRDV2 TGTGCCTGTGACACCGTAGATGGGGGACCCCTCTCCTGGGACACCCGCCAGATGTTTTTC CACDTVDGGPLSWDTRQMFF
NA few TRDJ3 TRDV2 TGTGCCTGTGACGATTTACTGGGTAGCTCCTGGGACACCCGACAGATGTTTTTC CACDDLLGSSWDTRQMFF
TRDD3 NA TRDJ2 TRDV2 TGTGCCTGTGAGGGGGATCCCTTAGCTTTGACAGCACAACTCTTCTTT CACEGDPLALTAQLFF
TRDD3 medium-sized TRDJ3 TRDV2 TGTGCCTGTGACCCCTGGGGGATACGGACCTGGGACACCCGACAGATGTTTTTC CACDPWGIRTWDTRQMFF
TRDD3 NA TRDJ1 TRDV2 TGTGCCTGTGACAACATTGTACTGGGGGATACGTGGTACACCGATAACCTCATCTTT CACDNIVLGDTWYTDNLIF
TRDD3 NA TRDJ3 TRDV2 TGTGCCTGTGGCACTATTACTGGGGGATACCAGTCATGGGACACCCGCCAGATGTTTTTC CACGTITGGYQSWDTRQMFF
TRDD3 NA TRDJ3 TRDV2 TGTGCCTGTGACACTGGGGGATCCGATCCTACGAGCTCCTGGGACACCCGACAGATGTTTTTC CACDTGGSDPTSSWDTRQMFF
TRDD3 few TRDJ3 TRDV2 TGTGCCTGTGACAATACTGGGGCCAGCTCCTGGGACACCCGACAGATGTTTTTC CACDNTGASSWDTRQMFF
NA few TRDJ3 TRDV2 TGTGCCTGTGAGGGTACGGTGAGCTCCTGGGACACCCGACAGATGTTTTTC CACEGTVSSWDTRQMFF
NA few TRDJ3 TRDV1 TGCGCTCTTGGGGAACTGGGATACTCCTGGGACACCCGACAGATGTTTTTC CALGELGYSWDTRQMFF
NA few TRDJ2 TRDV2 TGTGCCTGTGACACCGGCGGTTTGACAGCACAACTCTTCTTT CACDTGGLTAQLFF
TRDD3 NA TRDJ2 TRDV2 TGTGCCTGTGACACCGTGGGGGATATGACAGCACAACTCTTCTTT CACDTVGDMTAQLFF
TRDD3 few TRDJ3 TRDV2 TGTGCCTGTGACACCGTGGGGGAGAGTACCTGGGACACCCGACAGATGTTTTTC CACDTVGESTWDTRQMFF
TRDD3 NA TRDJ3 TRDV2 TGTGCCTGTGACACGGCTTTTGGGGGATACGTCTCCTGGGACACCCGACAGATGTTTTTC CACDTAFGGYVSWDTRQMFF
TRDD3 NA TRDJ1 TRDV2 TGTGCCTGTGACATACTGGGGAAGAGCGATAAACTCATCTTT CACDILGKSDKLIF
TRDD3 NA TRDJ1 TRAV29/DV5 TGTGCAGCAGCTTCTTCTTTCTCCTCAGACTGGGGGAGAGTGTACAACGATAAACTCATCTTT CAAASSFSSDWGRVYNDKLIF
TRDD3 NA TRDJ3 TRDV2 TGTGCCTGTGACCCTCTACTGCTGGGGGCTTCCTGGGACACCCGACAGATGTTTTTC CACDPLLLGASWDTRQMFF
TRDD3 few TRDJ2 TRDV2 TGTGCCTGTGACCTACTGGGGGATACAGCTTTGACAGCACAACTCTTCTTT CACDLLGDTALTAQLFF
NA medium-sized TRDJ3 TRDV2 TGTGCCTGTGACACCGTACTGGGCTCCTGGGACACCCGACAGATGTTTTTC CACDTVLGSWDTRQMFF
TRDD3 few TRDJ3 TRDV2 TGTGCCTGTGACACAGTACTGGGGGATATATCCTGGGACACCCGACAGATGTTTTTC CACDTVLGDISWDTRQMFF
TRDD3 NA TRDJ3 TRDV2 TGTGCCTGTGACACCATGGGGGATTCGAGCTCCTGGGACACCCGACAGATGTTTTTC CACDTMGDSSSWDTRQMFF
NA few TRDJ2 TRDV1 TGTGCTCTTGGGGAAGGGGTTTTTTTGACAGCACAACTCTTCTTT CALGEGVFLTAQLFF
TRDD3 NA TRDJ3 TRDV2 TGTGCCTGTGACATCTGGGGGCCCACCTGGGACACCCGACAGATGTTTTTC CACDIWGPTWDTRQMFF
TRDD3 few TRDJ1 TRDV2 TGTGCCTGTAACGGGGGGATACGCGCCGATAAACTCATCTTT CACNGGIRADKLIF
NA few TRDJ3 TRDV2 TGTGCCTGTGACACCGGGGGGCCTCATAGCTCCTGGGACACCCGACAGATGTTTTTC CACDTGGPHSSWDTRQMFF
TRDD3 NA TRDJ3 TRDV2 TGTGCCTGTGGCGGGATACGTACTGGGGGAGACTCCTGGGACACCCGACAGATGTTTTTC CACGGIRTGGDSWDTRQMFF
TRDD3 few TRDJ1 TRDV2 TGTGCCTGTGACACCGTGGGATACGCCGCAGATAAACTCATCTTT CACDTVGYAADKLIF
TRDD3 NA TRDJ3 TRDV2 TGCGCCTGTGACACCGTACTGGGGGATACGCGTCGGTCCTGGGACACCCGACAGATGTTTTTC CACDTVLGDTRRSWDTRQMFF
TRDD3 NA TRDJ1 TRAV29/DV5 TGTGCAGCAAGCCTTGTACTGGGGGATACGGTAGACACCGATAAACTCATCTTT CAASLVLGDTVDTDKLIF
TRDD3 few TRDJ3 TRDV2 TGTGCCTGTGACACCGCCTGGGGGATACGCTCCTGGGACACCCGTCAGATGTTTTTC CACDTAWGIRSWDTRQMFF
TRDD3 medium-sized TRDJ3 TRDV2 TGTGCCTGTGACACCTGGGGGATACTGGACACCCGACAGATGTTTTTC CACDTWGILDTRQMFF
TRDD3 NA TRDJ3 TRDV2 TGTGCCTGTGACACCTCGGGAAACTGGGGGATAAGCTCCTGGGACACCCGACAGATGTTTTTC CACDTSGNWGISSWDTRQMFF
TRDD3 NA TRDJ3 TRDV2 TGTGCCTGTGACATTGATGGGGGATACTCCTGGGACACCCGACAGATGTTTTTC CACDIDGGYSWDTRQMFF
TRDD3 many TRDJ3 TRDV2 TGTGCCTGTGACATCATACTGGGGGATAAGTGGGACACCCGACAGATGTTTTTC CACDIILGDKWDTRQMFF
TRDD3 NA TRDJ3 TRDV2 TGTGCCTGTGACAATACTGGGGACCTCTCCTGGGACACCCGACAGATGTTTTTC CACDNTGDLSWDTRQMFF
TRDD3 few TRDJ3 TRDV2 TGTGCCTGTGACGCCGCCTTACTGGGGGACTCCTGGGACACCCGACAGATGTTTTTC CACDAALLGDSWDTRQMFF
NA many TRDJ3 TRDV2 TGTGCCTGTGACACCGTACGGCGGAGCTCCTGGGACACCCGACAGATGTTTTTC CACDTVRRSSWDTRQMFF
TRDD3 NA TRDJ3 TRDV2 TGTGCCTGTGACACCGTGGACTGGGGGTCGAGCTCCTGGGACACCCGCCAGATGTTTTTC CACDTVDWGSSSWDTRQMFF
NA many TRDJ2 TRDV2 TGTGCCTGTGACGTACTGGGAGCTTTGACAGCACAACTCTTCTTT CACDVLGALTAQLFF
TRDD3 NA TRDJ3 TRDV2 TGCGCCTGTGACGGGATACCCTCTAGCTCCTGGGACACCCGACAGATGTTTTTC CACDGIPSSSWDTRQMFF
TRDD3 NA TRDJ3 TRDV2 TGTGCCTGTGACACAACAAGTAGGGATACCGGGTCCTGGGACACCCGACAGATGTTTTTC CACDTTSRDTGSWDTRQMFF
TRDD3 many TRDJ3 TRDV2 TGTGCCTGTGACACCCTACTGGGGGATAAGTCCTGGGACACCCGACAGATGTTTTTC CACDTLLGDKSWDTRQMFF
NA medium-sized TRDJ3 TRDV2 TGTGCCTGTGACACCTGGGGCCCTTCCTGGGACACCCGACAGATGTTTTTC CACDTWGPSWDTRQMFF
TRDD3 few TRDJ3 TRDV2 TGTGCCTGTGACATACTGGGGGCCCCCTGGGACACCCGACAGATGTTTTTC CACDILGAPWDTRQMFF
TRDD3 few TRDJ3 TRDV2 TGTGCCTGTGACGCTATGGGGGAATCGGCCTGGGACACCCGACAGATGTTTTTC CACDAMGESAWDTRQMFF
TRDD3 medium-sized TRDJ3 TRDV2 TGTGCCTGTGACACCCCAGGTACTGGGGGATACTCCTGGGACACCCGACAGATGTTTTTC CACDTPGTGGYSWDTRQMFF
TRDD3 NA TRDJ3 TRDV2 TGTGCCTGTGACCCCGCGTACTGGGGACCTAGCTCCTGGGACACCCGACAGATGTTTTTC CACDPAYWGPSSWDTRQMFF